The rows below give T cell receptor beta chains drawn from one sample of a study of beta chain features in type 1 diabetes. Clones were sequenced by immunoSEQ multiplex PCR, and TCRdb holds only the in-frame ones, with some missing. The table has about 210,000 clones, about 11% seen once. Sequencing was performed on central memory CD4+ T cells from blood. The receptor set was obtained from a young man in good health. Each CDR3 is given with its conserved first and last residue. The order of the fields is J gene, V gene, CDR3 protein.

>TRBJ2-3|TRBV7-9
CASSIITDTQYF
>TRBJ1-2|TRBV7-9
CASSRDSAYGYTF
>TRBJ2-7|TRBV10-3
CAIKEGLAGGEQYF
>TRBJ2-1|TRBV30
CAWSVQAGKEQFF
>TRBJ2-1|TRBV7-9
CASSFYRRNHEQFF
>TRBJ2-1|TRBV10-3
CAISESGGGYNEQFF
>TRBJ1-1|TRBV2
CASSEQGPENTEAFF
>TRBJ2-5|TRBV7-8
CASRRGRVGSLSETQYF
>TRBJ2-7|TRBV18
CASSLGLAGANYEQYF
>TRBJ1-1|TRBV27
CASIPRVGAEAFF
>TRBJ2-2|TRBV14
CASSQVLPVNTGELFF
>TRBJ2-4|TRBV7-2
CASRSTSANIQYF
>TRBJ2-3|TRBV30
CAWSSGTSDTQYF
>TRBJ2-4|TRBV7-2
CASSQPPGAENIQYF
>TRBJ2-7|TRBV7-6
CASSLVDRSDSYEQYF
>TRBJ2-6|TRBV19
CASMGDRYSGANVLTF
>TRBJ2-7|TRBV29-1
CSVGSLDEQYF
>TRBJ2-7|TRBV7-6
CASSAQPGEQYF